The 4 T cell receptor beta chains in this list originate from one sample, sequenced in a study of T cell repertoires in cytomegalovirus infection. TCRdb ran MiXCR on the reads and lists one entry per CDR3 protein. This table holds fewer than 550,000 distinct CDR3 sequences, 16% found once. Sequencing was performed on CD8+ T cells from PBMCs. The receptor set was obtained from a human donor in good health (CMV status not recorded). Some clones in this sample may be carry-over from other donors' samples.

The table lists this clonotype with a few counts. The chain is built from TRBV7-9 and TRBJ2-3, with 10 bases that match TRBD2. The CDR3 has 16 residues. The germline V gene encodes CDR1 SEHNR and CDR2 FQNEAQ (reference sequence). V was clipped by 2 bases and J by 4 bases; unmatched bases: 6. CDR3 in amino acids: CASSLKGAGGADTQYF. CDR3 DNA sequence: TGTGCCAGCAGCTTAAAAGGAGCGGGAGGGGCAGATACGCAGTATTTT.

This clonotype was counted many times. The chain recombines TRBV6-2 or TRBV6-3 with TRBJ2-7; D is perhaps TRBD2 (6 bases). V lost 2 bases and J lost 2, with 10 bases in between. This CDR3 has 14 amino acids. Germline-derived CDR1 and CDR2 are MNHEY and SVGEGT. The CDR3: CASSYGGGTYEQYF. As DNA, the CDR3 is TGTGCCAGCAGTTACGGGGGAGGTACCTACGAGCAGTACTTC.

Note on this clonotype: This may come from a read error, since a much larger clone is one base off. The CDR3 sequence: CSARPSERGWSRTSYEQFF. In DNA form, the CDR3 reads TGCAGTGCTAGACCATCGGAAAGGGGTTGGTCGAGAACCAGCTATGAGCAGTTCTTC. The chain carries TRBV20-1 and TRBJ2-1, with a tentative D call TRBD1 (5 bases). This CDR3 has 19 residues. Germline V gives CDR1 DFQATT, CDR2 SNEGSKA (reference sequence). V was shortened by 2 bases and J by 8 bases, with 31 bases between the two germline ends.

This clonotype was observed many times. The chain joins TRBV7-3 to TRBJ2-1; D is possibly TRBD1 or TRBD2 (5 bases each). Per germline, CDR1 SGHTA and CDR2 FQGTGA. Between the trimmed V and J ends, which lost 5 bases and 5 bases, there was a span of 13 bases. The CDR3 is made up of 14 amino acids. CDR3 bases: TGTGCCAGCAGCCCCTCCGGGACCCACAATGAGCAGTTCTTC. Translating it yields CASSPSGTHNEQFF.